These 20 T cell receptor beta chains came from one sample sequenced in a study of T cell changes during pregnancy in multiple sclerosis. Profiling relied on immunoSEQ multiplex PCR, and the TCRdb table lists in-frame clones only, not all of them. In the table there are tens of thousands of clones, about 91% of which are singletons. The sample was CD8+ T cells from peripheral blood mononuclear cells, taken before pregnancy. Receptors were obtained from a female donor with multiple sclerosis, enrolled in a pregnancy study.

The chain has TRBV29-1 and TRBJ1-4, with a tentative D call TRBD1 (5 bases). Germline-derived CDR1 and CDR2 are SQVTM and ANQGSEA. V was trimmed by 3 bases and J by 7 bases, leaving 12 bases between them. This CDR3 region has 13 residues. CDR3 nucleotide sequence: TGCAGCGTTGAGCAGGGTAGGGGTGAAAAACTGTTTTTT. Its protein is CSVEQGRGEKLFF.

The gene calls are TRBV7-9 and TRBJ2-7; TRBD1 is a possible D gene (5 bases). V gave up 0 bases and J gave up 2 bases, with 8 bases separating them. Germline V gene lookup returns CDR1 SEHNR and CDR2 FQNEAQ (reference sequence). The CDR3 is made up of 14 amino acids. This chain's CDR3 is CASSLAAGPYEQYF. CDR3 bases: TGTGCCAGCAGCTTAGCAGCAGGGCCCTACGAGCAGTACTTC. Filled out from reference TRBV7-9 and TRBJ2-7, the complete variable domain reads DTGVSQNPRHKITKRGQNVTFRCDPISEHNRLYWYRQTLGQGPEFLTYFQNEAQLEKSRLLSDRFSAERPKGSFSTLEIQRTEQGDSAMYLCASSLAAGPYEQYFGPGTRLTVT.

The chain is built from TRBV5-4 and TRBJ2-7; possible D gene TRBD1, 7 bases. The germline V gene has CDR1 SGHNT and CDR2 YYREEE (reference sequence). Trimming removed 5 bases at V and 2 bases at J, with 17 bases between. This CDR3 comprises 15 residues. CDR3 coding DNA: TGTGCCAGCAGTTCCCCCGCGGGACAGCCCTACGAGCAGTACTTC. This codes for CASSSPAGQPYEQYF.

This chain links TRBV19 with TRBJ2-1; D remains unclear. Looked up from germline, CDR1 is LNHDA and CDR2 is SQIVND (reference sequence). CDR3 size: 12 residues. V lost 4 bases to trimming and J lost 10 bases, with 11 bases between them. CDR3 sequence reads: CASSTPTTEQFF. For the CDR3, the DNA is TGTGCCAGTAGTACACCAACAACCGAGCAGTTCTTC.

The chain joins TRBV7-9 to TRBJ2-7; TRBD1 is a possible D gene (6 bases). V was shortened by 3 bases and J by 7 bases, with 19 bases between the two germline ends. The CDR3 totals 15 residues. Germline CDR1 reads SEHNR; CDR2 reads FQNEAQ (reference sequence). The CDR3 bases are TGTGCCAGCAGCTTCGGCGTTGGGGGCGTGGGGGAGCAGTACTTC. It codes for CASSFGVGGVGEQYF.

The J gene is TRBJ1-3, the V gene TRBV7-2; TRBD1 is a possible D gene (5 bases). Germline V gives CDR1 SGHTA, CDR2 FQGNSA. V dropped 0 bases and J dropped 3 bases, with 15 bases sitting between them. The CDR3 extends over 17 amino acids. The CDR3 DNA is TGTGCCAGCAGCTTAGCGCAGGCTGGCAGGGTTGGAAACACCATATATTTT. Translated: CASSLAQAGRVGNTIYF.

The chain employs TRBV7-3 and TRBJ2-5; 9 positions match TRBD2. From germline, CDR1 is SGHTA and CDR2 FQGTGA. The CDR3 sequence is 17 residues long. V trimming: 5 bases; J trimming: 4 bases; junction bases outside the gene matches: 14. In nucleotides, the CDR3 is TGTGCCAGCAGCCTCGGGGGTAGCGGGAGTAGTGGAGAGACCCAGTACTTC. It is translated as CASSLGGSGSSGETQYF. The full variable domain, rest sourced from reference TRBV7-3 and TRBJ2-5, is GAGVSQTPSNKVTEKGKYVELRCDPISGHTALYWYRQSLGQGPEFLIYFQGTGAADDSGLPNDRFFAVRPEGSVSTLKIQRTERGDSAVYLCASSLGGSGSSGETQYFGPGTRLLVL.

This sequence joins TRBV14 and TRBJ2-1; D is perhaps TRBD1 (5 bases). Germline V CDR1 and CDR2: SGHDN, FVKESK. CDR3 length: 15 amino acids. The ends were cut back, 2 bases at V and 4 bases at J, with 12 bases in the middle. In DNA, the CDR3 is TGTGCCAGCAGCCAAAGTCAGGGATTTTACAATGAGCAGTTCTTC. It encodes CASSQSQGFYNEQFF.

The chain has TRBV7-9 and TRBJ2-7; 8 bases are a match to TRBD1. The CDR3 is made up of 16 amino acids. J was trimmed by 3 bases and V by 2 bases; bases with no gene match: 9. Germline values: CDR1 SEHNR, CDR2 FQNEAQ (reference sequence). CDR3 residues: CASSLLTGERDYEQYF. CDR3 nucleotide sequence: TGTGCCAGCAGCTTACTGACAGGGGAACGGGACTACGAGCAGTACTTC.

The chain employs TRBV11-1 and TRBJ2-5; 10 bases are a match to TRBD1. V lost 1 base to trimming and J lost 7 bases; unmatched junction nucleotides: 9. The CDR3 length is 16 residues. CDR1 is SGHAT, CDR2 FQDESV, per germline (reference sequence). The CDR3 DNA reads TGTGCCAGCAGCTTAGAATCCGACAGGGGGCTAGGGACCCAGTACTTC. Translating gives CASSLESDRGLGTQYF.

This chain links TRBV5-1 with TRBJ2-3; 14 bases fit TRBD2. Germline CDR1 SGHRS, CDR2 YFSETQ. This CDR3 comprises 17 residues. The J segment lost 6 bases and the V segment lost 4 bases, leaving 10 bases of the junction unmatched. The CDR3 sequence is CASSAGLAGDRRDTQYF. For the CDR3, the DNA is TGCGCCAGCAGCGCGGGACTAGCGGGAGATAGGAGGGATACGCAGTATTTT.

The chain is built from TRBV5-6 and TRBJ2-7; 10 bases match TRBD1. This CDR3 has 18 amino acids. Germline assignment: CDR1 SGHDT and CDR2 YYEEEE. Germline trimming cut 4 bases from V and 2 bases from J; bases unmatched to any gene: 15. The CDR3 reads CASSRRRGQGSNPYEQYF. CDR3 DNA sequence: TGTGCCAGCAGCCGCCGTCGGGGACAGGGGTCCAACCCCTACGAGCAGTACTTC.

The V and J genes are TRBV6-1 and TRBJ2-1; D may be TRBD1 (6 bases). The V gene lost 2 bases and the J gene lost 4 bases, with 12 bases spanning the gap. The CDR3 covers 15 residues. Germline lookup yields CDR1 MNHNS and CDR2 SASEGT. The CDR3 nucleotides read TGTGCCAGCAGTGAACCCTCCGACAGGTACAATGAGCAGTTCTTC. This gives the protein CASSEPSDRYNEQFF.

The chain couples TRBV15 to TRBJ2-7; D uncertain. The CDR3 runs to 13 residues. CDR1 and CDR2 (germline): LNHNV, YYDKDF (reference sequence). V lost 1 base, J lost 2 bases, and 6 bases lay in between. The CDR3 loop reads CATSRVRPYEQYF. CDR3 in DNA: TGTGCCACCAGCAGAGTGCGGCCCTACGAGCAGTACTTC.

The CDR3 sequence is CSVSGGVRDTGELFF. Written as DNA, the CDR3 is TGCAGCGTTTCGGGAGGGGTGAGAGACACCGGGGAGCTGTTTTTT. The rearrangement links TRBV29-1 to TRBJ2-2; TRBD2 agrees at 8 bases. This CDR3 region has 15 residues. V shed 5 bases and J 3 bases; nucleotides not matched to a gene: 8. Germline V gene data show CDR1 as SQVTM and CDR2 as ANQGSEA.

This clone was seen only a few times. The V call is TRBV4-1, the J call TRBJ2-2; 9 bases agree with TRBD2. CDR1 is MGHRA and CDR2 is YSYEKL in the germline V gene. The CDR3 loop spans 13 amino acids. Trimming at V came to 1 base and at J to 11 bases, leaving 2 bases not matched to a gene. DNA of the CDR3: TGCGCCAGCAGCCAAGTCCTAGCGGGAGAGCTGTTTTTT. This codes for CASSQVLAGELFF.

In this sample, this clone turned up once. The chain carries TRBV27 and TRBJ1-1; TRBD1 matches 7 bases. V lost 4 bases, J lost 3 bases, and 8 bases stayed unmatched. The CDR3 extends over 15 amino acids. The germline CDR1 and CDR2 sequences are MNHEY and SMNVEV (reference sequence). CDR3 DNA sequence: TGTGCCAGCAGTTACCGACAGGGTTGGGACACTGAAGCTTTCTTT. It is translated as CASSYRQGWDTEAFF.

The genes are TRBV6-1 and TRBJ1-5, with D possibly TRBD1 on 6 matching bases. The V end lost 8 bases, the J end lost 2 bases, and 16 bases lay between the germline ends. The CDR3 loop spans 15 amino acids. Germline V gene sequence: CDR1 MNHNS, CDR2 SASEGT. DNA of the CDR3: TGTGCCAGCCTTTATAGGGGGTCGGGCAATCAGCCCCAGCATTTT. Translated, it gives CASLYRGSGNQPQHF.

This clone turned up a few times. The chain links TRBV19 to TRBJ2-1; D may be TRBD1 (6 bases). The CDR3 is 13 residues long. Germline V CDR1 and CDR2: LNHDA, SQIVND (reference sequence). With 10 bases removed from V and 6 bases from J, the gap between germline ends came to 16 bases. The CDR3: CATQEGVGNEQFF. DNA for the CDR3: TGTGCCACCCAAGAGGGGGTAGGCAATGAGCAGTTCTTC.

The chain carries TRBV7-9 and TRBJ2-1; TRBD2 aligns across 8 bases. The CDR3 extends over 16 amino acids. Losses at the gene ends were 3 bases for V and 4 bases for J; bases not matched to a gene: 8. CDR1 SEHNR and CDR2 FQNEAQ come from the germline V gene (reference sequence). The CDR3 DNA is TGTGCCAGCAGCTTCGGCATAGCGGGGACATACAATGAGCAGTTCTTC. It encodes CASSFGIAGTYNEQFF.